These 24 T cell receptor beta chains were all obtained from the same sample, sequenced in a study of T-cell reconstitution after alpha-beta-depleted transplantation in children. Unique molecular identifiers were incorporated during preparation of the TCRbeta library. Each CDR3 protein is one row after TCRdb ran MiXCR on the PCR reads. This sample has around 600,000 distinct CDR3 sequences, with about 15% found just once. Sequencing used PBMCs from the stem cell graft donor, obtained from the stem cell graft. Receptors were obtained from a human donor who donated a stem cell graft to a child with acute myeloid leukemia.

This clonotype was found many times. The J gene is TRBJ2-1, the V gene TRBV4-3; 7 positions agree with TRBD1. Germline values: CDR1 LGHNA, CDR2 YSLEER. The CDR3 consists of 16 residues. The junction had 6 bases not matched to a gene; V was cut back by 2 bases and J by 2 bases. CDR3 in amino acids: CASSQTRDRPYNEQFF. CDR3 bases: TGCGCCAGCAGCCAAACACGGGACAGACCCTACAATGAGCAGTTCTTC.

This clonotype was found a few times. The CDR3 sequence: CASSPGGESYNEQFF. CDR3 in DNA: TGTGCCAGCTCCCCAGGGGGCGAATCCTACAATGAGCAGTTCTTC. The rearrangement uses TRBV6-1 and TRBJ2-1; 8 nucleotides line up with TRBD1. This CDR3 has 15 amino acids. Germline V lookup: CDR1 MNHNS, CDR2 SASEGT. The J segment lost 1 base and the V segment lost 8 bases, leaving 7 bases of the junction unmatched.

This clonotype has at least ten counts. Here the CDR3 reads CSVEGRMDSYGYTF. DNA of the CDR3: TGCAGCGTTGAGGGTAGGATGGATTCCTATGGCTACACCTTC. The chain recombines TRBV29-1 with TRBJ1-2; no firm D call. Trimming took off 3 bases at V and 4 bases at J, with 15 bases between the two ends. The CDR3 loop spans 14 amino acids. The germline V gene encodes CDR1 SQVTM and CDR2 ANQGSEA.

This clonotype was seen a few times. J is TRBJ2-5 and V is TRBV7-2; a weak D match, TRBD2 (6 bases). Germline values: CDR1 SGHTA, CDR2 FQGNSA. V was pared by 9 bases and J by 1 base, with 9 bases between. The CDR3 consists of 12 residues. In nucleotides, the CDR3 is TGTGCCAGACGGGGGTGCCAAGAGACCCAGTACTTC. Its translation is CARRGCQETQYF.

The CDR3 nucleotides are TGCAGTGCTGGATCCCCTAGCGGGGGCTTTTACAATGAGCAGTTCTTC. Its protein is CSAGSPSGGFYNEQFF. This chain connects TRBV20-1 to TRBJ2-1; 10 nucleotides agree with TRBD2. The germline gives CDR1 DFQATT, CDR2 SNEGSKA (reference sequence). Germline trimming cut 5 bases from V and 4 bases from J; bases unmatched to any gene: 11. The CDR3 runs to 16 residues.

This clonotype came up a few times. This chain links TRBV10-3 with TRBJ1-5; TRBD1 matches at 7 bases. J gave up 6 bases and V 4 bases, and 3 bases lay outside the gene matches. CDR3 length equals 13 residues. Germline CDR1 is ENHRY and CDR2 is SYGVKD. The CDR3 coding sequence is TGTGCCATCAGTGGGGAGGGGGCTCAGCCCCAGCATTTT. Amino acids: CAISGEGAQPQHF.

This clonotype was counted a few times. The CDR3 bases are TGTGCCAGCTCACAATCGCGGGCCGATTCCTCGTGGTTCTTC. Encoded protein: CASSQSRADSSWFF. The rearrangement uses TRBV18 and TRBJ2-1; D perhaps matches TRBD2 (5 bases). The germline V gene encodes CDR1 KGHSH and CDR2 LQKENI. The CDR3 contains 14 residues. V was cut by 4 bases and J by 15 bases, with 22 bases left in between.

This clonotype has just a few counts. V gene TRBV12-3 or TRBV12-4 combines with J gene TRBJ1-1; 7 bases fit TRBD1. CDR3 length: 13 residues. V gave up 6 bases and J gave up 4 bases; unmatched junction bases: 5. CDR3 sequence reads: CASRPGQTTEAFF. The DNA of the CDR3 is TGTGCCAGCAGACCGGGACAGACCACTGAAGCTTTCTTT.

This clonotype was detected only a few times. The rearrangement joins TRBV5-1 to TRBJ1-3, with TRBD1 matching 10 bases. CDR3 size: 14 residues. The trim removed 4 bases at V and 7 bases at J, leaving 5 bases unmatched. Germline V gene sequence: CDR1 SGHRS, CDR2 YFSETQ. DNA for the CDR3: TGCGCCAGCAGCACGGGACAGGGGCGGAACACCATATATTTT. As protein: CASSTGQGRNTIYF.

The genes are TRBV5-5 and TRBJ1-2; TRBD1 matches 7 bases. With V trimmed by 4 bases and J by 6 bases, 12 bases remained unmatched. Germline V gene sequence: CDR1 SGHKS, CDR2 YYEKEE (reference sequence). CDR3 length: 15 residues. The DNA of the CDR3 is TGTGCCAGCAGCCTGCGGACAGGTGCCGAGGATGGCTACACCTTC. Encoded protein: CASSLRTGAEDGYTF.

As for this clonotype: Being one base from a much bigger clone, this may be a read error. This chain joins TRBV28 and TRBJ1-4, with 8 bases lining up with TRBD1. The CDR3 sequence is 14 residues long. Trimming removed 5 bases from V and 8 bases from J; junction bases left unmatched: 7. CDR1 and CDR2 (germline): MDHEN, SYDVKM. The CDR3 nucleotides are TGTGCCAGCAGTATCAGGACAGGGCGCGAAAAACTGTTTTTT. Translated, it gives CASSIRTGREKLFF.

This chain joins TRBV6-1 and TRBJ2-4; 7 bases map to TRBD2. The CDR3 has 14 residues. Trimming cost V 6 bases and J 6 bases; bases outside gene matches: 8. Germline CDR1 and CDR2: MNHNS and SASEGT. Written as DNA, the CDR3 is TGTGCCAGCAGCTGGGGGGGAGAGGGAAACATTCAGTACTTC. Protein sequence: CASSWGGEGNIQYF.

This clonotype showed up just once. A clone one base away is much larger, so this may be a read error. The chain recombines TRBV20-1 with TRBJ2-3; the D is unclear. The length of the CDR3 is 13 residues. In germline, CDR1 is DFQATT, CDR2 SNEGSKA (reference sequence). Written as DNA, the CDR3 is TGCAGAGCTTTTCGACGCGGCACAGATACGCAGTATTTT. Protein product: CRAFRRGTDTQYF.

V is TRBV5-5 and J is TRBJ2-7; 8 bases match TRBD1. Per germline, CDR1 SGHKS and CDR2 YYEKEE (reference sequence). The V segment lost 2 bases and the J segment 6 bases; nucleotides outside the gene matches: 7. The CDR3 has 14 residues. The CDR3 DNA reads TGTGCCAGCAGCTTAAGACAGGGGAGTGGCGAGCAGTACGTC. The encoded protein is CASSLRQGSGEQYV.

This clonotype was observed a handful of times. V is TRBV20-1 and J is TRBJ1-5, with 9 bases matching TRBD1. Trimming removed 1 base from V and 0 bases from J; junction bases left unmatched: 4. Germline V gene lookup returns CDR1 DFQATT and CDR2 SNEGSKA (reference sequence). This CDR3 has 16 residues. The CDR3 sequence: CSARAGTGSSNQPQHF. CDR3 DNA: TGCAGTGCTAGAGCCGGGACAGGGTCTAGCAATCAGCCCCAGCATTTT.

This clonotype was counted ten times or more. This chain uses TRBV7-2 with TRBJ1-2; D not resolved. V was pared by 5 bases and J by 5 bases, with 9 bases between. From germline, CDR1 is SGHTA and CDR2 FQGNSA. The CDR3 loop spans 12 amino acids. CDR3 residues: CASSLDFYGYTF. The CDR3 coding sequence is TGTGCCAGCAGCCTCGACTTTTATGGCTACACCTTC.

This clonotype was observed a handful of times. The V gene is TRBV28, the J gene TRBJ2-1; D gene uncertain. V lost 8 bases to trimming and J lost 7 bases, with 12 bases between them. The CDR3 contains 12 residues. The V gene's germline CDR1 is MDHEN and CDR2 SYDVKM. The chain's CDR3 is CASRRERNEQFF. In nucleotides, the CDR3 is TGTGCCAGCCGGCGTGAACGGAATGAGCAGTTCTTC.

This clonotype has a handful of counts. As DNA, the CDR3 is TGTGCCAGCCGTCAGCTGATCAATGAAAAACTGTTTTTT. It yields the protein CASRQLINEKLFF. The chain couples TRBV12-3 or TRBV12-4 to TRBJ1-4, with D unresolved. The CDR3 runs 13 residues. V lost 8 bases to trimming and J lost 5 bases, with 12 bases between them.

This chain connects TRBV7-9 to TRBJ2-1, with 8 nucleotides matching TRBD1. The CDR3 is 15 residues long. Germline V CDR1 and CDR2: SEHNR, FQNEAQ (reference sequence). V dropped 5 bases and J dropped 6; count of bases not matched to a gene: 9. The CDR3 DNA reads TGTGCCAGCAGCGGCCGGGACAGGCCTTTCAATGAGCAGTTCTTC. Translated, it gives CASSGRDRPFNEQFF.

This clonotype was counted at least ten times. The V and J genes are TRBV20-1 and TRBJ2-7; 9 nucleotides agree with TRBD2. This CDR3 spans 13 amino acids. V lost 5 bases to trimming and J lost 2 bases; unmatched junction nucleotides: 4. CDR1 is DFQATT, CDR2 SNEGSKA, per germline (reference sequence). CDR3 bases: TGCAGTGCTGTAGCGGGGGTCACCTACGAGCAGTACGTC. Protein: CSAVAGVTYEQYV.

In its sample, this clonotype was seen many times. This rearrangement joins TRBV20-1 to TRBJ1-1; D not resolved. The germline V gene encodes CDR1 DFQATT and CDR2 SNEGSKA (reference sequence). V gave up 5 bases and J gave up 4 bases, with 17 bases separating them. This CDR3 has 14 amino acids. The CDR3 nucleotides read TGCAGTGCTTCTTACCGGGTCCTGGGCACTGAAGCTTTCTTT. Protein sequence: CSASYRVLGTEAFF.

V gene TRBV6-9 combines with J gene TRBJ1-1, with unresolved D. Trimming stripped 0 bases from V and 11 bases from J, with 13 bases between. CDR3 length: 13 amino acids. CDR1 is MNHGY, CDR2 SVAAGI, per germline. CDR3 DNA: TGTGCCAGCAGTTATTCGTCTCGGTTTGGGGCTTTCTTT. Translation gives CASSYSSRFGAFF.

Only a few counts were recorded for this clonotype. The chain links TRBV6-2 or TRBV6-3 to TRBJ2-7; D might be TRBD2 (6 bases). CDR3 length equals 13 residues. Germline values: CDR1 MNHEY, CDR2 SVGEGT. Trimming pared 1 base from V and 6 bases from J, leaving 10 bases between. This chain's CDR3 is CASSYLGLGEQYV. CDR3 bases: TGTGCCAGCAGTTACTTGGGACTGGGCGAGCAGTACGTC.

V gene TRBV7-2 combines with J gene TRBJ2-5; 9 bases line up with TRBD2. The CDR3 is 17 residues long. Germline V gene lookup returns CDR1 SGHTA and CDR2 FQGNSA. After removal of 4 bases from V and 0 bases from J, the junction contained 9 bases not matched to a gene. For the CDR3, the DNA is TGTGCCAGCAGCTCTCTCGGCGGGGGGGAGAACCAAGAGACCCAGTACTTC. Its protein is CASSSLGGGENQETQYF.